The rows below give T cell receptor beta chains drawn from one sample of a study of shared clonotypes between healthy human individuals. Assay: immunoSEQ multiplex PCR; the TCRdb copy retains only in-frame clones and omits some. The table includes about 2 million clones, about 95% detected once. Sequenced input: naive CD8+ T cells sorted from blood. Every receptor here comes from a man younger than 35 in good health. Both conserved end residues are part of each CDR3. D genes are given only for firm matches. Part of the rows lack a size; the others show once, few, many or a class for expanded clones.

TRBJ1-4,NA,TRBV2,NA,TGTGCCAGCACCCCCGGTTTGAGATCGGGGATTAGTGAAAAACTGTTTTTT,CASTPGLRSGISEKLFF
TRBJ2-7,NA,TRBV5-1,once,TGCGCCAGCAGCTCCCTTAGACAGGCCGACGAGCAGTACTTC,CASSSLRQADEQYF
TRBJ2-7,NA,TRBV7-9,NA,TGTGCCAGCACCAACGGGTACGAGCAGTACTTC,CASTNGYEQYF
TRBJ2-7,NA,TRBV10-3,once,TGTGCCATCACCCCGGGTCCACAGAGCTACGAGCAGTACTTC,CAITPGPQSYEQYF
TRBJ1-4,TRBD1,TRBV6-5,NA,TGTGCCAGCAGCCAGGGGGGAGAAAAACTGTTTTTT,CASSQGGEKLFF
TRBJ2-2,NA,TRBV7-9,NA,TGTGCCAGCAGCTTGGTACACGGGGAGCTGTTTTTT,CASSLVHGELFF
TRBJ1-1,NA,TRBV11-3,NA,TGTGCCAGCAGCCGCGGTTCAAACACTGAAGCTTTCTTT,CASSRGSNTEAFF
TRBJ2-1,NA,TRBV7-9,NA,TGTGCCAGCAGCTTAGGTAGCACCAATGAGCAGTTCTTC,CASSLGSTNEQFF
TRBJ2-2,NA,TRBV27,NA,TGTGCCAGCAGTTTTGACAGGGAGGCCGGGGAGCTGTTTTTT,CASSFDREAGELFF
TRBJ1-2,NA,TRBV28,once,TGTGCCAGCAATCATCCCTGGGGAGAAAGCTATGGCTACACCTTC,CASNHPWGESYGYTF
TRBJ1-6,NA,TRBV5-6,NA,TGTGCCAGCAGCTTGGTGGGTCCTAATTCACCCCTCCACTTT,CASSLVGPNSPLHF
TRBJ2-7,NA,TRBV5-4,NA,TGTGCCAGCAGCTTGCTAGCCGGCGAGCAGTACTTC,CASSLLAGEQYF
TRBJ2-2,NA,TRBV7-7,NA,TGTGCTAGCAGCCTAGACAGAAACACCGGGGAGCTGTTTTTT,CASSLDRNTGELFF
TRBJ1-2,TRBD1,TRBV27,NA,TGTGCCAGCAGCACACGGACAGGGGTATTAACAAGCTACACCTTC,CASSTRTGVLTSYTF
TRBJ2-3,NA,TRBV7-2,NA,TGTGCCAGCAGCCGGGACACCACAGATACGCAGTATTTT,CASSRDTTDTQYF
TRBJ1-2,TRBD1,TRBV6-1,NA,TGTGCCAGCAGTGAAGCGTACGGGACAGGGGGCTTTTTCTATGGCTACACCTTC,CASSEAYGTGGFFYGYTF
TRBJ2-7,NA,TRBV11-3,NA,TGTGCCAGCAGCTTAGCCGAATCCTACGAGCAGTACTTC,CASSLAESYEQYF
TRBJ2-7,NA,TRBV9,NA,TGTGCCAGCAGCGTAGACGGCAAGGGCGAGCAGTACTTC,CASSVDGKGEQYF
TRBJ1-5,TRBD1,TRBV6-5,NA,TGTGCCAGCAGTTACACAGGGGGCGGGCCCCAGCATTTT,CASSYTGGGPQHF
TRBJ1-3,NA,TRBV5-3,NA,TGTGCCAGAAGCTTTACAAGGGGGGGAAACACCATATATTTT,CARSFTRGGNTIYF
TRBJ2-7,NA,TRBV14,NA,TGTGCCAGCAGCCCGGGGGTCGTATGGTCTTCCTACGAGCAGTACTTC,CASSPGVVWSSYEQYF
TRBJ2-2,NA,TRBV5-6,NA,TGTGCCAGCAGCTTGCCCTATTCTGGGGAGCTGTTTTTT,CASSLPYSGELFF
TRBJ1-3,NA,TRBV11-3,NA,TGTGCCAGCAGCCCCGTCGCTACCTTGGAGGTGAACTCTGGAAACACCATATATTTT,CASSPVATLEVNSGNTIYF
TRBJ2-1,NA,TRBV7-9,NA,TGTGCCAGCAGCTTGACTACAGGGTTAGCAAATGAGCAGTTCTTC,CASSLTTGLANEQFF
TRBJ2-3,TRBD2,TRBV7-9,NA,TGTGCCAGCAGCCCCCGGCAAGCGGGAGTCGATACGCAGTATTTT,CASSPRQAGVDTQYF
TRBJ2-4,NA,TRBV9,once,TGTGCCAGCAGCGGGTTTGGGACACAAGGGGACATTCAGTACTTC,CASSGFGTQGDIQYF
TRBJ2-3,TRBD1,TRBV5-1,NA,TGCGCCAGCAGCTTGATGGGACAGGGAGCAGCAGATACGCAGTATTTT,CASSLMGQGAADTQYF
TRBJ1-2,NA,TRBV6-5,NA,TGTGCCAGCAGTTACTCGCAGGGGAATGGCTACACCTTC,CASSYSQGNGYTF
TRBJ2-5,TRBD1,TRBV4-1,NA,TGCGCCAGCAGCCTGGGACAGGGGACAGAGACCCAGTACTTC,CASSLGQGTETQYF
TRBJ1-6,NA,TRBV9,NA,TGTGCCAGCAGCGTATCCGGGACTCCCCTGCTCTCACCCCTCCACTTT,CASSVSGTPLLSPLHF
TRBJ1-5,NA,TRBV28,NA,TGTGCCAGCAGCCCGACAGGAGTTATCAATCAGCCCCAGCATTTT,CASSPTGVINQPQHF
TRBJ2-7,TRBD1,TRBV5-6,NA,TGTGCCAGCAGCGATGGACAGGGGGCGGCTTACGAGCAGTACTTC,CASSDGQGAAYEQYF
TRBJ2-2,TRBD2,TRBV6-5,NA,TGTGCCAGCAGTTCGGGCGGGGGGACCACCGGGGAGCTGTTTTTT,CASSSGGGTTGELFF
TRBJ2-5,TRBD1,TRBV19,few,TGTGCCAGTAGTATTGCTACAGGGGGTTTCGGAGAGACCCAGTACTTC,CASSIATGGFGETQYF
TRBJ2-1,NA,TRBV7-9,NA,TGTGCCAGCAGCTTAATCGCGGCGAGCGACGTATACAATGAGCAGTTCTTC,CASSLIAASDVYNEQFF
TRBJ2-1,TRBD1,TRBV5-1,NA,TGCGCCAGTCAGACAGGGTACAATGAGCAGTTCTTC,CASQTGYNEQFF
TRBJ2-7,TRBD1,TRBV6-5,once,TGTGCCAGCAGTTATGGGATACAGGGGGCATCCGAGCAGTACTTC,CASSYGIQGASEQYF
TRBJ1-3,NA,TRBV23-1,NA,TGCGCCAGCAGTCAACCCGAGGTCGTCTACTCTGGAAACACCATATATTTT,CASSQPEVVYSGNTIYF
TRBJ1-1,TRBD1,TRBV4-1,NA,TGCGCCAGCAGCCAAGAGGGGGACAGCCTGAACACTGAAGCTTTCTTT,CASSQEGDSLNTEAFF
TRBJ2-5,NA,TRBV28,NA,TGTGCCAGCAGTTCTATGCATCTGGAGACCCAGTACTTC,CASSSMHLETQYF
TRBJ2-3,TRBD1,TRBV27,NA,TGTGCCAGCAAGGCCGGGACAGGGGCGCATACGCAGTATTTT,CASKAGTGAHTQYF